These 20 T cell receptor beta chains came from one sample sequenced in a study of post-analysis software for immune sequencing data. Study-level results: Five or six TRBV segments, TRBV5-6, TRBV5-1 and TRBV20-1 among them, were found more frequent in patients than controls.

No antigen has been identified for these receptors. The TCR beta cDNA libraries carried unique molecular identifiers. TCRdb used MiXCR to reprocess the PCR reads, holding one entry per CDR3 protein. Found here are hundreds of thousands of distinct CDR3 sequences, 55% to 60% of them singletons; the top ten hold about 11%. The sequencing input was blood. The source is a girl under 10 years old with multiple sclerosis.

The chain employs TRBV7-3 and TRBJ2-7; perhaps TRBD2 as D (6 bases). V was clipped by 5 bases and J by 4 bases, with 15 bases between them. The CDR3 totals 14 residues. Germline CDR1 and CDR2: SGHTA and FQGTGA. CDR3 nucleotide sequence: TGTGCCAGCAGCCCCTCTGCGGGGCCGTACGAGCAGTACTTC. Translating it yields CASSPSAGPYEQYF.

This rearrangement joins TRBV29-1 to TRBJ2-3; the match to TRBD1 covers 8 bases. Germline V gene data show CDR1 as SQVTM and CDR2 as ANQGSEA. The CDR3 extends over 14 amino acids. With V trimmed by 3 bases and J by 1 base, 3 bases remained unmatched. The CDR3 protein is CSVDPTGGTDTQYF. The DNA for the CDR3 is TGCAGCGTTGACCCGACAGGGGGCACAGATACGCAGTATTTT.

Written as DNA, the CDR3 is TGTGCCAGTCGGCGGGGCCCCGACACAGATACGCAGTATTTT. Protein: CASRRGPDTDTQYF. The rearrangement uses TRBV27 and TRBJ2-3; weak D call: TRBD2 (6 bases). CDR3 length: 14 amino acids. Germline V gene lookup returns CDR1 MNHEY and CDR2 SMNVEV (reference sequence). Trimming left V 9 bases short and J 2 bases short, with 15 bases between.

The rearrangement links TRBV29-1 to TRBJ1-1, with TRBD1 matching 10 bases. This CDR3 region has 15 residues. CDR1 is SQVTM and CDR2 is ANQGSEA in the germline V gene. V lost 4 bases, J lost 1 base, and 6 bases stayed unmatched. The CDR3 sequence is CSVGGTGAGNTEAFF. DNA for the CDR3: TGCAGCGTTGGTGGGACAGGGGCCGGGAACACTGAAGCTTTCTTT.

In this sample, this clonotype turned up a few times. The CDR3 nucleotides are TGTGCCAGCAGTGGAGGACTAGCGGGCTCCAATGAGCAGTTCTTC. The encoded protein is CASSGGLAGSNEQFF. The chain combines TRBV9 with TRBJ2-1; TRBD2 aligns across 11 bases. J lost 6 bases, V lost 5 bases, and 7 bases had no gene match. The germline gives CDR1 SGDLS, CDR2 YYNGEE. The CDR3 runs to 15 residues.

The chain recombines TRBV7-6 with TRBJ2-1, with TRBD2 identical over 11 bases. Losses at the gene ends were 4 bases for V and 10 bases for J; bases not matched to a gene: 6. This CDR3 has 14 amino acids. Germline CDR1 is SGHVS and CDR2 is FNYEAQ. The CDR3 region is CASSSLTSGGEQFF. The CDR3 bases are TGTGCCAGCAGCTCACTCACTAGCGGGGGCGAGCAGTTCTTC.

V gene TRBV11-3 combines with J gene TRBJ2-7; no firm D call. Germline V lookup: CDR1 SGHNT, CDR2 YENEEA. Trimming took 5 bases from V and 7 from J, leaving 12 bases between them. The CDR3 consists of 12 residues. The CDR3 reads CASSQDGREQYF. The CDR3 DNA is TGTGCCAGCAGCCAGGACGGGCGGGAGCAGTACTTC. The full variable domain, completed using reference TRBV11-3 and TRBJ2-7, is EAGVVQSPRYKIIEKKQPVAFWCNPISGHNTLYWYLQNLGQGPELLIRYENEEAVDDSQLPKDRFSAERLKGVDSTLKIQPAELGDSAVYLCASSQDGREQYFGPGTRLTVT.

This clonotype is a singleton in its sample. The chain is built from TRBV20-1 and TRBJ2-7, with D possibly being TRBD2 (5 bases). Germline V gene lookup returns CDR1 DFQATT and CDR2 SNEGSKA (reference sequence). The CDR3 consists of 13 residues. Trimming cost V 6 bases and J 4 bases, with 16 bases left between them. This chain's CDR3 is CSATDPGGYEQYF. The DNA of the CDR3 is TGCAGTGCCACCGACCCCGGCGGGTACGAGCAGTACTTC.

The rearrangement uses TRBV20-1 and TRBJ2-3; tentatively, D is TRBD1 (7 bases). Germline loops: CDR1 DFQATT, CDR2 SNEGSKA (reference sequence). This CDR3 has 14 amino acids. V was trimmed by 5 bases and J by 4 bases, leaving 16 bases between them. CDR3 in amino acids: CSALRGRPADTQYF. CDR3 nucleotide sequence: TGCAGTGCTCTCAGGGGGAGGCCGGCAGATACGCAGTATTTT.

This sequence joins TRBV7-2 and TRBJ2-3; no firm D call. Deletions cut 3 bases from V and 4 bases from J, with 14 bases between. The CDR3 spans 15 residues. From germline, CDR1 is SGHTA and CDR2 FQGNSA. The CDR3 loop is CASSFVGFGPDTQYF. The CDR3 coding sequence is TGTGCCAGCAGCTTTGTTGGGTTTGGTCCAGATACGCAGTATTTT.

This sequence joins TRBV29-1 and TRBJ2-5; 9 positions match TRBD1. The J call may not be correct, given that the DNA end is closer to TRBJ2-7. This CDR3 comprises 14 residues. Germline V lookup: CDR1 SQVTM, CDR2 ANQGSEA. The CDR3 DNA reads TGCAGCGTTGTGGACCGACAGGGGGTAGGCGAGCAGTACTTC. Amino acids: CSVVDRQGVGEQYF.

This clonotype was seen only once. This chain connects TRBV12-3 or TRBV12-4 to TRBJ1-5; a possible D gene is TRBD1 (6 bases). CDR3 size: 16 residues. V was pared by 1 base and J by 2 bases, with 12 bases between. CDR3 amino acids: CASSLVGGVGNQPQHF. The CDR3 coding sequence is TGTGCCAGCAGTTTAGTGGGGGGCGTGGGCAATCAGCCCCAGCATTTT.

Concerning this clonotype: An end of the junction does not agree with germline; a read error may underlie this. The chain carries TRBV7-9 and TRBJ2-7; 7 nucleotides align to TRBD2. The CDR3 loop spans 15 amino acids. The germline V gene encodes CDR1 SEHNR and CDR2 FQNEAQ (reference sequence). The CDR3 DNA reads as TGTGCCAGCAGTACCGAGGGCCTTCGGGACTACAAGCAGTACTTC. It codes for CASSTEGLRDYKQYF.

This clonotype is a singleton in its sample. The V and J genes are TRBV6-2 or TRBV6-3 and TRBJ1-2; D perhaps matches TRBD1 (6 bases). In germline, CDR1 is MNHEY, CDR2 SVGEGT. The CDR3 length is 14 residues. Trimming took 5 bases from V and 5 from J, leaving 15 bases between them. CDR3 sequence: CASSDPGHLYGYTF. The DNA of the CDR3 is TGTGCCAGCAGTGACCCGGGACATCTTTATGGCTACACCTTC.

This chain uses TRBV6-6 with TRBJ2-3; D is perhaps TRBD2 (6 bases). Germline V gives CDR1 MNHNY, CDR2 SVGAGI (reference sequence). With 5 bases removed from V and 2 bases from J, the gap between germline ends came to 11 bases. The CDR3 consists of 14 residues. CDR3 amino acids: CASSTSTYTDTQYF. The CDR3 DNA is TGTGCCAGCAGTACTAGCACCTACACAGATACGCAGTATTTT.

The chain uses TRBV20-1 and TRBJ2-3, with 10 positions matching TRBD2. The CDR3 is 13 amino acids. After removal of 7 bases from V and 3 bases from J, the junction contained 4 bases not matched to a gene. Per germline, CDR1 DFQATT and CDR2 SNEGSKA (reference sequence). DNA of the CDR3: TGCAGTGTTCTAGCGGGGGAGACAGATACGCAGTATTTT. The encoded protein is CSVLAGETDTQYF.

The table lists this clonotype with a few counts. The V gene is TRBV4-1, the J gene TRBJ1-2; TRBD1 matches at 9 bases. Unmatched junction bases numbered 6, after V lost 0 bases and J lost 1 base. This CDR3 has 17 amino acids. Looked up from germline, CDR1 is MGHRA and CDR2 is YSYEKL. CDR3 sequence (DNA): TGCGCCAGCAGCCAAGACGACAGGGGGGCTAATAACTATGGCTACACCTTC. This sequence encodes CASSQDDRGANNYGYTF.

This clonotype was seen only once. The gene calls are TRBV5-6 and TRBJ2-1; the D gene is possibly TRBD1 (7 bases). The germline V gene has CDR1 SGHDT and CDR2 YYEEEE. This CDR3 comprises 16 residues. V gave up 1 base and J gave up 4 bases, with 15 bases separating them. The DNA of the CDR3 is TGTGCCAGCAGCTTGAGGCAGGGGGGCACGTACAATGAGCAGTTCTTC. Translating it yields CASSLRQGGTYNEQFF.

This clonotype was counted a few times. The J gene is TRBJ2-1, the V gene TRBV15; TRBD2 might be the D (6 bases). V lost 0 bases to trimming and J lost 7 bases, with 31 bases between them. Per germline, CDR1 LNHNV and CDR2 YYDKDF (reference sequence). The CDR3 loop spans 21 amino acids. The CDR3 DNA is TGTGCCACCAGCAGAGATCGTCGGGGATCCGCGGGAAAGGGGTTTATGAATGAGCAGTTCTTC. It encodes CATSRDRRGSAGKGFMNEQFF.

The chain recombines TRBV3-1 with TRBJ2-1; TRBD2 matches at 8 bases. The CDR3 contains 15 residues. CDR1 is LGHDT, CDR2 YNNKEL, per germline (reference sequence). Trimming took 0 bases from V and 9 from J; bases not matched to a gene: 7. The CDR3 sequence: CASSQDLAGGGEQFF. The CDR3 bases are TGTGCCAGCAGCCAAGATCTAGCGGGTGGGGGTGAGCAGTTCTTC.